The rows below give T cell receptor beta chains drawn from one sample of a study of T cells after yellow fever vaccination. TCRdb redid the calling of the 5' RACE reads with MiXCR, one entry per CDR3 protein. The table shows 350,000 or so distinct CDR3 sequences, with roughly 8.3% occurring only once. Here the sequenced sample was PBMCs, taken roughly 45 days after the first yellow fever vaccination. These receptors came from a man younger than 35 who received the YFV17D yellow fever vaccine. Each CDR3 is given with its conserved first and last residue. Fields, in order: V gene, clone size, D gene, J gene, CDR3 protein, CDR3 DNA. A D gene is named only where the DNA matches it firmly. A row's size may be missing; if present it is once, few, many or a size class.

>TRBV7-2|few|.|TRBJ1-5
CASSSPPGWPQHF
TGTGCCAGCAGCTCCCCCCCAGGGTGGCCCCAGCATTTT
>TRBV6-5|.|.|TRBJ2-1
CASSYRGDTLNEQFF
TGTGCCAGCAGTTACAGAGGGGACACCTTAAATGAGCAGTTCTTC
>TRBV5-1|many|TRBD1|TRBJ2-5
CASSQRGGQQETQYF
TGCGCCAGCAGCCAGAGAGGGGGACAGCAAGAGACCCAGTACTTC
>TRBV7-9|.|.|TRBJ2-7
CASRLRQNLWDEQYF
TGTGCCAGCCGGCTAAGACAGAACCTTTGGGACGAGCAGTACTTC
>TRBV4-1|.|TRBD2|TRBJ2-5
CASSRLRLARETQYF
TGCGCCAGCAGCCGGCTCCGACTAGCTCGGGAGACCCAGTACTTC
>TRBV19|few|TRBD2|TRBJ2-3
CASSLLPGGADTQYF
TGTGCCAGTAGTCTCCTCCCGGGGGGGGCAGATACGCAGTATTTT
>TRBV7-2|few|.|TRBJ1-2
CASSAPVGAPPYGYTF
TGTGCCAGCAGCGCCCCCGTGGGGGCGCCCCCCTATGGCTACACCTTC
>TRBV7-9|few|.|TRBJ1-6
CASSSEGWSPLHF
TGTGCCAGCAGCTCGGAGGGATGGTCACCCCTCCACTTT
>TRBV12-3/TRBV12-4|.|.|TRBJ2-3
CASSSLTDTQYF
TGTGCCAGCAGTTCGCTAACAGATACGCAGTATTTT
>TRBV20-1|few|TRBD2|TRBJ2-7
CSVRPRGGADYEQYF
TGCAGTGTTCGCCCTCGGGGAGGGGCGGACTACGAGCAGTACTTC
>TRBV7-2|.|.|TRBJ1-2
CASSSYGTNYGYTF
TGTGCCAGCAGCTCGTATGGGACTAACTATGGCTACACCTTC